The following is a T cell receptor beta chain sequence with its context. The antigen is undetermined. This sample is drawn from a study of early T cells in non-severe SARS-CoV-2 infection. On the study more broadly: Sequencing targeted bulk RNA from unsorted whole blood, leaving chains unpaired. Broader study findings: Private and CD4 specificities were missed by VDJdb matching, which favored anti-spike CD8 responses.

Each single cDNA molecule received a unique molecular identifier. TCRdb analysed the 5' RACE reads with MiXCR anew, one entry per CDR3 protein. The sample lists under 60,000 distinct CDR3 sequences, roughly 9% occurring once. The CDR3 has 15 amino acids. Between the trimmed V and J ends, which lost 6 bases and 0 bases, there was a span of 15 bases. The germline V gene encodes CDR1 SNHLY and CDR2 FYNNEI. The sequence was collected from an adult who was a healthcare worker with PCR-confirmed SARS-CoV-2 infection or an uninfected control (not recorded which). The V gene is TRBV2, the J gene TRBJ2-7, with D perhaps assigned TRBD1 or TRBD2 (5 bases each). Material for sequencing was whole blood. The CDR3 nucleotides are TGTGCCAGCAGAGCAGAGGCAGGGAGCTCCTACGAGCAGTACTTC. This sequence encodes CASRAEAGSSYEQYF.